This T cell receptor (beta chain) was sequenced for a study of beta chain features in type 1 diabetes. Points from the study as a whole: There was a moderate but significant shortening of TCRB CDR3s in all four CD4+ subsets of Type 1 diabetes patients. Insertions at VDJ junctions were less frequent in type 1 diabetes patients. These patients also deleted more nucleotides at the same junctions.

This clone was counted a few times. Its antigen remains unknown. What was sequenced were expressed TCRB transcripts, since all of the isolated RNA had been reverse transcribed. TCRdb keeps only in-frame clones here, not all; method: immunoSEQ multiplex PCR. The sample shows about 340,000 clones, under 8.5% of them seen only once. The CDR3 runs 15 residues. With 6 bases removed from V and 3 bases from J, the gap between germline ends came to 13 bases. Germline V gives CDR1 SGHDT, CDR2 YYEEEE. The clonotype comes from a woman between 18 and 30 years old in good health. The sample comprised central memory CD4+ T cells from blood. This chain links TRBV5-6 with TRBJ2-6; D gene ambiguous. The CDR3 sequence: CASTFISVGANVLTF. CDR3 bases: TGTGCCAGCACCTTCATAAGTGTTGGGGCCAACGTCCTGACTTTC.